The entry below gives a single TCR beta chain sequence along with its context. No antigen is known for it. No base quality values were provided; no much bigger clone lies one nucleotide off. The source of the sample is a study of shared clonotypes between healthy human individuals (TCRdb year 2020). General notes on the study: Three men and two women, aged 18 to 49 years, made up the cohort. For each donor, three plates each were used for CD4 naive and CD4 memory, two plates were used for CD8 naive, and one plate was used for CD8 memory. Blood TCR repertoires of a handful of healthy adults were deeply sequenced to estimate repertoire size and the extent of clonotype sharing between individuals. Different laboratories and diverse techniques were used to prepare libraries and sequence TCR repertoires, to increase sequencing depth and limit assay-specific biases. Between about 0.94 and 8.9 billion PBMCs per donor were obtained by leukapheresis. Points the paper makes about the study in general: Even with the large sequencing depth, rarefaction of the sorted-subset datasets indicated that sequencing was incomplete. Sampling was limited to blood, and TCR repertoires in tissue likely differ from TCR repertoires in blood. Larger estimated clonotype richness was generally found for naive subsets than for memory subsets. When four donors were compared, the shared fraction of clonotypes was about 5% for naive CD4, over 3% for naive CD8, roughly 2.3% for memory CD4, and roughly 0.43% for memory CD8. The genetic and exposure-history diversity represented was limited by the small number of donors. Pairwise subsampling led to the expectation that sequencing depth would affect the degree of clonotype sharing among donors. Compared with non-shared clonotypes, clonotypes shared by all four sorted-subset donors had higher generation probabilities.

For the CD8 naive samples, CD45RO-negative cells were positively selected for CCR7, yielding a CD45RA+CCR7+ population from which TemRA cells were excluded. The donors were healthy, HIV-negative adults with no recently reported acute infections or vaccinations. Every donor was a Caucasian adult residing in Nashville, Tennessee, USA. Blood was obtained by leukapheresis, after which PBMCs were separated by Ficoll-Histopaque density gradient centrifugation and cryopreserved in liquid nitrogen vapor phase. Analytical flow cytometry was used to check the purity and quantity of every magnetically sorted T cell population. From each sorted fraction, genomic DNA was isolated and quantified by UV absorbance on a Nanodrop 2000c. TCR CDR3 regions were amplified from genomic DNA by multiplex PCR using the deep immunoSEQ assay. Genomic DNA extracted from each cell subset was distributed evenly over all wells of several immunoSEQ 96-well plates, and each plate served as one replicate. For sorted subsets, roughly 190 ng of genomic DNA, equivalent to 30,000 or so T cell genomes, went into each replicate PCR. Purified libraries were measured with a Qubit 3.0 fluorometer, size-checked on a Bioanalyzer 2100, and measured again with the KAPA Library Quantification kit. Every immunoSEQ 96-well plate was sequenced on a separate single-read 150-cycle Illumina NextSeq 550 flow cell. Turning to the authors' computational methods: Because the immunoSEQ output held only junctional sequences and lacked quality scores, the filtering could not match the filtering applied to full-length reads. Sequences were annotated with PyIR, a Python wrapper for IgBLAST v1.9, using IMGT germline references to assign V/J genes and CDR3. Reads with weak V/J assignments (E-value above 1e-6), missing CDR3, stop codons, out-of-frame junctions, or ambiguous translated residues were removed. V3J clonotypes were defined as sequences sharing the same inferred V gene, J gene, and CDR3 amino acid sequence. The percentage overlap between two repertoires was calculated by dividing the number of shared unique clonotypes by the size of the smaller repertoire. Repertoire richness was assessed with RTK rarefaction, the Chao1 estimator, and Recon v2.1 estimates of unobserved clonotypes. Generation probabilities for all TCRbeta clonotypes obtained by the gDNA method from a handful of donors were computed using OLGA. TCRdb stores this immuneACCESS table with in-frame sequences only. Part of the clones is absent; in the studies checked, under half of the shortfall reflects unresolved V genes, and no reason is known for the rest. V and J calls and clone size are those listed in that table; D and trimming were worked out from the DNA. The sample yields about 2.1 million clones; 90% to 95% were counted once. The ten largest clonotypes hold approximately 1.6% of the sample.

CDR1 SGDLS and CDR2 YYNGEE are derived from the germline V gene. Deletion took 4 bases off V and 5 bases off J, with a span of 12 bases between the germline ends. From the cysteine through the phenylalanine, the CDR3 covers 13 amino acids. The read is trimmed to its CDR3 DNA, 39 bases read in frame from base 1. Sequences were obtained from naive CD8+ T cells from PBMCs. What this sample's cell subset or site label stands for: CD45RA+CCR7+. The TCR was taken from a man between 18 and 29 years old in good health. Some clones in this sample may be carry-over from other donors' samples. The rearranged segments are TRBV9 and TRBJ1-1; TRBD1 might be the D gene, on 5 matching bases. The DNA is TGTGCCAGCAGCCCGGGGCAGTGGACTGAAGCTTTCTTT. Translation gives CASSPGQWTEAFF.